This TCR beta chain was found in a study of blood T cell repertoires in COVID-19. V was cut by 4 bases and J by 2 bases, with 4 bases left in between. Germline lookup yields CDR1 SGHRS and CDR2 YFSETQ. This CDR3 has 11 residues. Measured with immunoSEQ multiplex PCR; TCRdb has only the in-frame clones, and not every one. The sample holds some 42,000 clones, 70% to 90% seen once. The origin of this receptor is a man aged 50 to 60 with active COVID-19. The sequenced sample consisted of peripheral blood. The chain has TRBV5-1 and TRBJ2-7; D gene uncertain. This CDR3 is CASSDTYEQYF. The DNA for the CDR3 is TGCGCCAGCAGCGACACCTACGAGCAGTACTTC.